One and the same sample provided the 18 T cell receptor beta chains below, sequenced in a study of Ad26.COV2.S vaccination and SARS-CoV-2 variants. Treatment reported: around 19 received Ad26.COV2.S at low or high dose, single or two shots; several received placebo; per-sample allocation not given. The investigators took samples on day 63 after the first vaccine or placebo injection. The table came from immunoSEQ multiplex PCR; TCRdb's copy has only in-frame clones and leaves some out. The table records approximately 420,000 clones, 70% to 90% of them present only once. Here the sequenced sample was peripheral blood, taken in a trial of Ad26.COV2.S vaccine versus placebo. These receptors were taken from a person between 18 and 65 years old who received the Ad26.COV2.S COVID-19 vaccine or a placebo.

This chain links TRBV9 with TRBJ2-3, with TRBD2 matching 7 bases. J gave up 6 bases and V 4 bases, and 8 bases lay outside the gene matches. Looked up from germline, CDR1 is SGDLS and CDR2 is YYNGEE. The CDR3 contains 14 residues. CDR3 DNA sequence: TGTGCCAGCAGCTCCAGCGGGGAGGGGGATACGCAGTATTTT. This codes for CASSSSGEGDTQYF.

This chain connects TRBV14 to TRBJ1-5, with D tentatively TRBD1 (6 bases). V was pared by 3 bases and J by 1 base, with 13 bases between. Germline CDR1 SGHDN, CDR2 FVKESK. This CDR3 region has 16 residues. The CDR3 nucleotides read TGTGCCAGCAGCCAGGGAAGACAGGCCAGCAATCAGCCCCAGCATTTT. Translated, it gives CASSQGRQASNQPQHF.

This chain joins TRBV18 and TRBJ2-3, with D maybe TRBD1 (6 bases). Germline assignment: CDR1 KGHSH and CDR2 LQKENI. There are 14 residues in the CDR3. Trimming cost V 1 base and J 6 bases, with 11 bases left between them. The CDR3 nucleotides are TGTGCCAGCTCACCACTACAGGGTAGGGATACGCAGTATTTT. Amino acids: CASSPLQGRDTQYF.

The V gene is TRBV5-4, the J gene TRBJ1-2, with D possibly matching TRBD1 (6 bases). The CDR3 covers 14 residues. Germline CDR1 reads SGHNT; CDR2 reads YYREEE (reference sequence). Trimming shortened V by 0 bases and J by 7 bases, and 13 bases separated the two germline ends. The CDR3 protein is CASSLVQGQGGYTF. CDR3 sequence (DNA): TGTGCCAGCAGCTTGGTTCAGGGGCAGGGTGGCTACACCTTC.

The CDR3 DNA reads TGTGCCATCAGCCACGGCCGGGACAGGGGCCTCCTTAGCTCCTACAATGAGCAGTTCTTC. This codes for CAISHGRDRGLLSSYNEQFF. V usage is TRBV10-3 and J usage is TRBJ2-1; 10 nucleotides align to TRBD1. The germline CDR1 and CDR2 sequences are ENHRY and SYGVKD. The CDR3 is made up of 20 amino acids. Trimming cost V 6 bases and J 0 bases; bases outside gene matches: 17.

CDR3 amino acids: CAWRRTSHEQYF. The CDR3, as DNA: TGTGCCTGGAGACGGACATCCCACGAGCAGTACTTC. The chain carries TRBV30 and TRBJ2-7, with D tentatively TRBD1 (5 bases). Trimming removed 3 bases from V and 5 bases from J, with 11 bases in between. Germline CDR1 and CDR2: GTSNPN and SVGIG (reference sequence). The CDR3 length is 12 residues.

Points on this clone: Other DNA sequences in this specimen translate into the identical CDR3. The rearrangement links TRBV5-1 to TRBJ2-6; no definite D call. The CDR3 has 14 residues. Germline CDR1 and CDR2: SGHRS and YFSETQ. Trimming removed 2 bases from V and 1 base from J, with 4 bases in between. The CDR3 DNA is TGCGCCAGCAGCTTAGGGTCTGGGGCCAACGTCCTGACTTTC. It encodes CASSLGSGANVLTF.

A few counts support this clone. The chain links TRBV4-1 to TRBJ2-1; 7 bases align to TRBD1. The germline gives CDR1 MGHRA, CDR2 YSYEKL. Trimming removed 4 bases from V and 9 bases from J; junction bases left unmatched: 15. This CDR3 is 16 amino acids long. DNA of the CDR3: TGCGCCAGCAGCCGATCCGACAGGGTTGGATTGGGTGAGCAGTTCTTC. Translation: CASSRSDRVGLGEQFF.

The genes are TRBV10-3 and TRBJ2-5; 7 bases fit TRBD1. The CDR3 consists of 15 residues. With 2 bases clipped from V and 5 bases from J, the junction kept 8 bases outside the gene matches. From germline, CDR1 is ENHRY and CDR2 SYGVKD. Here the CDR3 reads CAISEPGQLRETQYF. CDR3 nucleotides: TGTGCCATCAGTGAGCCGGGACAGCTAAGGGAGACCCAGTACTTC.

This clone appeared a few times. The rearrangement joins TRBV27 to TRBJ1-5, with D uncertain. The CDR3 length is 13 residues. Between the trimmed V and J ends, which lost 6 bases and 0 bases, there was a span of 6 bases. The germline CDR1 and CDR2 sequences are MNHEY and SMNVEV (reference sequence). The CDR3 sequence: CASRLGSNQPQHF. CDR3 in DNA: TGTGCCAGCAGATTAGGTAGCAATCAGCCCCAGCATTTT.

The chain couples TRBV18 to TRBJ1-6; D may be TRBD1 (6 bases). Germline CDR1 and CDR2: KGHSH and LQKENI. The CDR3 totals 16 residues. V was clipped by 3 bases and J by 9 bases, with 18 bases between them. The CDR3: CASSPPGEMGISPLHF. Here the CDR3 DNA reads TGTGCCAGCTCACCGCCAGGGGAAATGGGGATTTCACCCCTCCACTTT.

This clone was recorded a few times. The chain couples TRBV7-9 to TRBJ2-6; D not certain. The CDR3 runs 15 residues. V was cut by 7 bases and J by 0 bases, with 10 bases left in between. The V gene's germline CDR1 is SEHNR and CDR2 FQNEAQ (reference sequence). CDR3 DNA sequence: TGTGCCAGCAACCCTCGGACCTCTGGGGCCAACGTCCTGACTTTC. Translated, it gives CASNPRTSGANVLTF. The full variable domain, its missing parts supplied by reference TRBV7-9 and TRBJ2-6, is DTGVSQNPRHKITKRGQNVTFRCDPISEHNRLYWYRQTLGQGPEFLTYFQNEAQLEKSRLLSDRFSAERPKGSFSTLEIQRTEQGDSAMYLCASNPRTSGANVLTFGAGSRLTVL.

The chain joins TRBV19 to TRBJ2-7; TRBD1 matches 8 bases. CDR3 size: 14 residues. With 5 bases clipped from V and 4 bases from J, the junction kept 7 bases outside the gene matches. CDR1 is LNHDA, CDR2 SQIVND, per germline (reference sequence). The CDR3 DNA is TGTGCCAGTAGTCAGGGGGCGATGACTTACGAGCAGTACTTC. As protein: CASSQGAMTYEQYF.

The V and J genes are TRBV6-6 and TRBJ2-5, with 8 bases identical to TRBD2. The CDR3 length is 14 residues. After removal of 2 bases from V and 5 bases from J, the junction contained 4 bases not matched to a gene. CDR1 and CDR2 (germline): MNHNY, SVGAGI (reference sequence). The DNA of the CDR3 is TGTGCCAGCAGTTACCGGGGGGGTTGGGAGACCCAGTACTTC. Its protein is CASSYRGGWETQYF.

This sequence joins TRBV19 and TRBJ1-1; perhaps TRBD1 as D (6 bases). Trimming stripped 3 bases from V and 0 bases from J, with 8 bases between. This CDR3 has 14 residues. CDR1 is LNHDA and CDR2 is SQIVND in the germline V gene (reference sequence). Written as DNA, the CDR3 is TGTGCCAGTAGTATGTGGACAGTGAACACTGAAGCTTTCTTT. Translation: CASSMWTVNTEAFF.

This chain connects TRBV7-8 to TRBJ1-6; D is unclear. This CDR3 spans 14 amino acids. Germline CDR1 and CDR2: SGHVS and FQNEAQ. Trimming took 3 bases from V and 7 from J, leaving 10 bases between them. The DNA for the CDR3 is TGTGCCAGCAGCTTGGCGACTGGAAATTCACCCCTCCACTTT. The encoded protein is CASSLATGNSPLHF.

The CDR3 DNA follows: TGTGCCAGCAACCCGGGACAGGGTGTCGGGGAGCTGTTTTTT. Encoded protein: CASNPGQGVGELFF. The chain recombines TRBV2 with TRBJ2-2, with TRBD1 identical over 9 bases. V dropped 7 bases and J dropped 7; count of bases not matched to a gene: 7. Germline V gives CDR1 SNHLY, CDR2 FYNNEI. The CDR3 sequence is 14 residues long. Full variable domain (rest looked up from reference TRBV2 and TRBJ2-2): EPEVTQTPSHQVTQMGQEVILRCVPISNHLYFYWYRQILGQKVEFLVSFYNNEISEKSEIFDDQFSVERPDGSNFTLKIRSTKLEDSAMYFCASNPGQGVGELFFGEGSRLTVL.

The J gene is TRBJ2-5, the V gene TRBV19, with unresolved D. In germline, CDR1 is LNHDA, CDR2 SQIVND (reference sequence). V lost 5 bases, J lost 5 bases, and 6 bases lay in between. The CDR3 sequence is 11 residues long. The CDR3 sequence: CASSPGETQYF. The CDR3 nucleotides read TGTGCCAGTAGTCCCGGTGAGACCCAGTACTTC.